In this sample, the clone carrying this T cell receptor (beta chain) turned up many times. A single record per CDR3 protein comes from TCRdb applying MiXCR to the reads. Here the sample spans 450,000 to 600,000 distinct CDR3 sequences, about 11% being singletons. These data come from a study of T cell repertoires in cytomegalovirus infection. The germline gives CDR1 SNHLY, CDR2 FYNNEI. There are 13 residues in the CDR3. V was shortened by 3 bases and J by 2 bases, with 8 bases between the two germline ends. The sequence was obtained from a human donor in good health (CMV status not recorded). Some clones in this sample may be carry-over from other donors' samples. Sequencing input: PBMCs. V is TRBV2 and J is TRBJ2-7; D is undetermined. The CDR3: CASSDDIAYEQYF. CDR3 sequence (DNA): TGTGCCAGCAGTGATGACATCGCCTACGAGCAGTACTTC.